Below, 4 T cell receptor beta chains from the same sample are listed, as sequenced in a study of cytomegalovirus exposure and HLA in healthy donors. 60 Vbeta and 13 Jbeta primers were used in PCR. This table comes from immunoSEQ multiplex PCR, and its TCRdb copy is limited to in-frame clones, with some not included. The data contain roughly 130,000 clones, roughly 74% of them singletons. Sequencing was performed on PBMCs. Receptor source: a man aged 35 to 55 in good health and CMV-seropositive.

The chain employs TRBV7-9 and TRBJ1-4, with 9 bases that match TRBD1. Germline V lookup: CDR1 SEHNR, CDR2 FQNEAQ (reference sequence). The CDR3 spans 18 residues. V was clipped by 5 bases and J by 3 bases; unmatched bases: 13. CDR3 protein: CASSRPPGQGISNEKLFF. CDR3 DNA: TGTGCCAGCAGCCGTCCCCCGGGACAGGGTATATCTAATGAAAAACTGTTTTTT.

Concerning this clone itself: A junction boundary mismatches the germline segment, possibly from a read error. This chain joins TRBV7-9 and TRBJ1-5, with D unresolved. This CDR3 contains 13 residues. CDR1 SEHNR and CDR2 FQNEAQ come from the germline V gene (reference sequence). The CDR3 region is CSSSSAGNQPQHF. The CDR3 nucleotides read TGTTCCAGCAGCTCCGCGGGGAATCAGCCCCAGCATTTT. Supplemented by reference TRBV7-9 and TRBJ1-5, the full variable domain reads DTGVSQNPRHKITKRGQNVTFRCDPISEHNRLYWYRQTLGQGPEFLTYFQNEAQLEKSRLLSDRFSAERPKGSFSTLEIQRTEQGDSAMYLCSSSSAGNQPQHFGDGTRLSIL.

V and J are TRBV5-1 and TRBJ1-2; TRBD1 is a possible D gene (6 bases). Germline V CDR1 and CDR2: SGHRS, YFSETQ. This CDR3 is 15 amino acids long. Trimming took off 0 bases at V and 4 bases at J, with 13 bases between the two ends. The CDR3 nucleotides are TGCGCCAGCAGCTTGGATGGACAGTCCCTCTATGGCTACACCTTC. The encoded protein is CASSLDGQSLYGYTF.

CDR3 DNA sequence: TGCGCCAGCAGCTTGGAAGGAGGGCCTTTTGAAGCTTTCTTT. Translation: CASSLEGGPFEAFF. The rearrangement joins TRBV5-1 to TRBJ1-1; D is unresolved. CDR3 length: 14 amino acids. Trimming shortened V by 0 bases and J by 7 bases, and 13 bases separated the two germline ends. Germline assignment: CDR1 SGHRS and CDR2 YFSETQ.